These T cell receptor beta chains were read from a single sample in a study of cytomegalovirus exposure and HLA in healthy donors. The repertoire was sequenced with immunoSEQ multiplex PCR; TCRdb's copy has only in-frame clones and lacks some. The sample holds 150,000 to 200,000 clones; 65% to 85% are singletons and the top ten take less than 2%. What was sequenced was PBMCs. The receptors were sampled from a man aged 18-30 years in good health and CMV-seronegative. The CDR3 runs from the conserved cysteine through the conserved F or W. Each record gives: J gene, clone size, D gene, V gene, CDR3 protein, CDR3 DNA. The D gene is left open where the match is weak. The listing skips clone size in some rows; elsewhere it reads once, few, many or a size class.

>TRBJ2-7|NA|TRBD1|TRBV5-6
CASSQQDRDVDEQYF
TGTGCCAGCAGCCAACAGGACAGGGATGTGGACGAGCAGTACTTC
>TRBJ2-7|few|NA|TRBV10-3
CAIRTPSTGEQQYF
TGTGCCATCAGGACCCCTTCGACAGGAGAGCAGCAGTACTTC
>TRBJ1-5|NA|TRBD1|TRBV2
CASTHRGQINQPQHF
TGTGCCAGCACCCATCGGGGACAGATCAATCAGCCCCAGCATTTT
>TRBJ2-1|NA|TRBD2|TRBV2
CASSEAPPGLVGEQFF
TGTGCCAGCAGTGAAGCCCCACCCGGACTAGTGGGTGAGCAGTTCTTC
>TRBJ2-7|NA|NA|TRBV7-6
CASSLVAAGYEQYF
TGTGCCAGCAGCTTAGTAGCGGCCGGTTACGAGCAGTACTTC
>TRBJ2-1|NA|TRBD2|TRBV19
CASKPGLAGNYNEQFF
TGTGCCAGTAAGCCCGGACTAGCGGGAAACTACAATGAGCAGTTCTTC
>TRBJ1-5|NA|NA|TRBV4-3
CASSQDYRAAYSNQPQHF
TGCGCCAGCAGCCAAGATTACAGGGCAGCCTATAGCAATCAGCCCCAGCATTTT
>TRBJ2-1|NA|NA|TRBV5-1
CASSSGYSYNEQFF
TGCGCCAGCAGCAGCGGCTACTCCTACAATGAGCAGTTCTTC
>TRBJ1-6|NA|TRBD1|TRBV5-1
CASSFNPGQGGTPLHF
TGCGCCAGCAGCTTCAACCCGGGACAGGGTGGAACACCCCTCCACTTT
>TRBJ2-7|NA|NA|TRBV2
CAKGASGSYEQYF
TGTGCCAAAGGCGCTAGTGGTTCCTACGAGCAGTACTTC
>TRBJ2-3|NA|NA|TRBV19
CASSIRLLSTDTQYF
TGTGCCAGTAGTATCAGACTACTCAGCACAGATACGCAGTATTTT
>TRBJ1-1|once|TRBD1|TRBV7-2
CASSLFPRGTGVMNTEAFF
TGTGCCAGCAGCTTATTTCCCCGGGGGACAGGGGTAATGAACACTGAAGCTTTCTTT
>TRBJ2-5|NA|TRBD1|TRBV5-1
CASSPRTGRETQYF
TGCGCCAGCAGCCCAAGGACAGGGAGAGAGACCCAGTACTTC